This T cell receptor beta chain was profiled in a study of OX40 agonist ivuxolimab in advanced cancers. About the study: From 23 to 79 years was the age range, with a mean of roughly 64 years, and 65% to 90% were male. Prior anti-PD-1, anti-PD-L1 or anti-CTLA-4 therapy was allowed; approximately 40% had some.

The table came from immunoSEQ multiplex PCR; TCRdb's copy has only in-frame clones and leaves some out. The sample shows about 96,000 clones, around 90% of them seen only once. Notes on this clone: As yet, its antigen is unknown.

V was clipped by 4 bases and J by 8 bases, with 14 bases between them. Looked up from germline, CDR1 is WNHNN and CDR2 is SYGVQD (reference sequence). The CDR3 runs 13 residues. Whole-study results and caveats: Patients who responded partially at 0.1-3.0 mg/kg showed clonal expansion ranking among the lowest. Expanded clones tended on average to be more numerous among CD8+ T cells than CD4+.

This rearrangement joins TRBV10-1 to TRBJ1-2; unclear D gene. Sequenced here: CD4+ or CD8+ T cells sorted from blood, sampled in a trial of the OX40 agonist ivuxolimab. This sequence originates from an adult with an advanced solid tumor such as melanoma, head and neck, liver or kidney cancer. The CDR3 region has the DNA TGCGCCAGCAGTGTAAACCCCATCGGCGGCTACACCTTC. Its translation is CASSVNPIGGYTF.